These T cell receptor beta chains were read from a single sample in a study of OX40 agonist ivuxolimab in advanced cancers. Sequenced by immunoSEQ multiplex PCR; TCRdb stores in-frame clones only, minus some. The repertoire holds 9,000 to 10,000 clones, with 70% to 90% as singletons. The sequences come from CD4+ or CD8+ T cells sorted from blood, collected in a trial of the OX40 agonist ivuxolimab. Every receptor here comes from an adult with an advanced solid tumor such as melanoma, head and neck, liver or kidney cancer. The CDR3 runs from the conserved cysteine through the conserved F or W. The order of the fields is V gene, J gene, clone size, D gene, CDR3 DNA, CDR3 protein. A D gene is named only where the DNA matches it firmly. Where a row states a size, it is once, few, many or the class of an expanded clone; other rows omit it.

>TRBV30|TRBJ2-3|once|.
TGTGCCTGGAGTGTAGGACTTACCACAGATACGCAGTATTTT
CAWSVGLTTDTQYF
>TRBV5-1|TRBJ1-4|.|TRBD1
TGCGCCAGCAGCTCAAGGACCCAGGGGGCCGGGGAAAAACTGTTTTTT
CASSSRTQGAGEKLFF
>TRBV15|TRBJ1-1|.|.
TGTGCCACCAGCAGAGGCGGGGTCATGAACACTGAAGCTTTCTTT
CATSRGGVMNTEAFF
>TRBV18|TRBJ2-5|.|TRBD2
TGTGCCAGCTCACCAAAGGCTAGCGGGAGAGAGACCCAGTACTTC
CASSPKASGRETQYF
>TRBV19|TRBJ1-5|.|.
TGTGCCAGTAGTACTAACCCCCGACCCATTAGCAATCAGCCCCAGCATTTT
CASSTNPRPISNQPQHF
>TRBV19|TRBJ1-4|.|TRBD1
TGTGCCAGTAGTATAGGGACAGGGGATGAAAAACTGTTTTTT
CASSIGTGDEKLFF
>TRBV6-5|TRBJ1-2|.|.
TGTGCCAGCAGTGGCGACGGACTTAACTATGGCTACACCTTC
CASSGDGLNYGYTF
>TRBV5-1|TRBJ1-1|few|TRBD1
TGCGCCAGCAGCTTGGGGGACAGGGGTACAGCTTTCTTT
CASSLGDRGTAFF
>TRBV28|TRBJ2-3|.|.
TGTGCCAGCAGTTTACCCGCCTATACGCAGTATTTT
CASSLPAYTQYF
>TRBV28|TRBJ2-5|.|.
TGTGCCAGCCAAAGAACCCAAACCCAAGAGACCCAGTACTTC
CASQRTQTQETQYF
>TRBV4-2|TRBJ2-1|.|TRBD2
TGTGCCAGCAGCCAAGACCCACTAGCGGGGGGTCCAAATGAGCAGTTCTTC
CASSQDPLAGGPNEQFF
>TRBV18|TRBJ1-1|.|.
TGTGCCAGCTCACCGACCTTGGGAGCGGAGGAAGCTTTCTTT
CASSPTLGAEEAFF
>TRBV6-1|TRBJ2-7|.|.
TGTGCCAGCGTGGGGATCCAGCGGCCCTACGAGCAGTACTTC
CASVGIQRPYEQYF
>TRBV28|TRBJ1-2|.|.
TGTGCCTCTTCGGACAGAACTATTAACTATGGCTACACCTTC
CASSDRTINYGYTF
>TRBV11-2|TRBJ2-2|.|TRBD2
TGTGCCAGCAGACTGGTTAGCGGGAGCCCCGGGGAGCTGTTTTTT
CASRLVSGSPGELFF
>TRBV10-3|TRBJ2-7|.|.
TGTGCCATCAGTGAGTCTCTTACAGGGCCGAGCTCCTACGAGCAGTACTTC
CAISESLTGPSSYEQYF
>TRBV2|TRBJ1-2|few|TRBD1
TGTGCCAGCAGTCTAACGGGACAGGGGGCGCGTGGCTACACCTTC
CASSLTGQGARGYTF
>TRBV28|TRBJ2-7|.|.
TGTGCCAGCGCGGGGTCCTACGAGCAGTACTTC
CASAGSYEQYF
>TRBV18|TRBJ2-1|.|.
TGTGCCAGCTCACCATCGGCAGAACCCAGCAATGAGCAGTTCTTC
CASSPSAEPSNEQFF
>TRBV2|TRBJ1-1|.|TRBD1
TGTGCCAGCAGACCGACAGGGGGCACTGAAGCTTTCTTT
CASRPTGGTEAFF
>TRBV5-4|TRBJ2-3|.|TRBD2
TGTGCCAGCAGCCTCCCCCAAGCGGGAGCACGGGATACGCAGTATTTT
CASSLPQAGARDTQYF
>TRBV5-4|TRBJ2-5|.|.
TGTGCCAGCAGCTTGGAGGAGATTCAAGAGACCCAGTACTTC
CASSLEEIQETQYF